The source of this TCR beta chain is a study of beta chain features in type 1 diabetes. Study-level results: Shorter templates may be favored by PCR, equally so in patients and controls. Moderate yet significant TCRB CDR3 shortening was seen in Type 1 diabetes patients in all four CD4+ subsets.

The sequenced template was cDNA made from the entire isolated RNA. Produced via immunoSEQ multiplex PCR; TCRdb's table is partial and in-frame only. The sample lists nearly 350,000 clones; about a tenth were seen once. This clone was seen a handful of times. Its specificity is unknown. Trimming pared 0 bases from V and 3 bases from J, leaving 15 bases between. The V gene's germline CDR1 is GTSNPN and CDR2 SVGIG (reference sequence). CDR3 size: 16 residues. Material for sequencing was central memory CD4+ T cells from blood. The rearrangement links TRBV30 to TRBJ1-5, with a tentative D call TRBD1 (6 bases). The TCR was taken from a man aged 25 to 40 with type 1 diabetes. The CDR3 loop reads CAWSVRLGANNQPQHF. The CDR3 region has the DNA TGTGCCTGGAGTGTACGACTGGGGGCGAACAATCAGCCCCAGCATTTT.